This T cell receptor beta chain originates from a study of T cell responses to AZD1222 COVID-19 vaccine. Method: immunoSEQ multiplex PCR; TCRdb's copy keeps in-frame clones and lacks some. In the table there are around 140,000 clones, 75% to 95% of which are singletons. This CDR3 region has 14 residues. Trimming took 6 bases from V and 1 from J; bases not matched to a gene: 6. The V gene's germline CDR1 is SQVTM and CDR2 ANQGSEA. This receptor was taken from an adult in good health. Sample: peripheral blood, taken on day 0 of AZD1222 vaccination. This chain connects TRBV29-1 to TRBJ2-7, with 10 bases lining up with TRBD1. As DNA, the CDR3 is TGCAGCGTCGCGGGACAGGGGACTTCCTACGAGCAGTACTTC. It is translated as CSVAGQGTSYEQYF.